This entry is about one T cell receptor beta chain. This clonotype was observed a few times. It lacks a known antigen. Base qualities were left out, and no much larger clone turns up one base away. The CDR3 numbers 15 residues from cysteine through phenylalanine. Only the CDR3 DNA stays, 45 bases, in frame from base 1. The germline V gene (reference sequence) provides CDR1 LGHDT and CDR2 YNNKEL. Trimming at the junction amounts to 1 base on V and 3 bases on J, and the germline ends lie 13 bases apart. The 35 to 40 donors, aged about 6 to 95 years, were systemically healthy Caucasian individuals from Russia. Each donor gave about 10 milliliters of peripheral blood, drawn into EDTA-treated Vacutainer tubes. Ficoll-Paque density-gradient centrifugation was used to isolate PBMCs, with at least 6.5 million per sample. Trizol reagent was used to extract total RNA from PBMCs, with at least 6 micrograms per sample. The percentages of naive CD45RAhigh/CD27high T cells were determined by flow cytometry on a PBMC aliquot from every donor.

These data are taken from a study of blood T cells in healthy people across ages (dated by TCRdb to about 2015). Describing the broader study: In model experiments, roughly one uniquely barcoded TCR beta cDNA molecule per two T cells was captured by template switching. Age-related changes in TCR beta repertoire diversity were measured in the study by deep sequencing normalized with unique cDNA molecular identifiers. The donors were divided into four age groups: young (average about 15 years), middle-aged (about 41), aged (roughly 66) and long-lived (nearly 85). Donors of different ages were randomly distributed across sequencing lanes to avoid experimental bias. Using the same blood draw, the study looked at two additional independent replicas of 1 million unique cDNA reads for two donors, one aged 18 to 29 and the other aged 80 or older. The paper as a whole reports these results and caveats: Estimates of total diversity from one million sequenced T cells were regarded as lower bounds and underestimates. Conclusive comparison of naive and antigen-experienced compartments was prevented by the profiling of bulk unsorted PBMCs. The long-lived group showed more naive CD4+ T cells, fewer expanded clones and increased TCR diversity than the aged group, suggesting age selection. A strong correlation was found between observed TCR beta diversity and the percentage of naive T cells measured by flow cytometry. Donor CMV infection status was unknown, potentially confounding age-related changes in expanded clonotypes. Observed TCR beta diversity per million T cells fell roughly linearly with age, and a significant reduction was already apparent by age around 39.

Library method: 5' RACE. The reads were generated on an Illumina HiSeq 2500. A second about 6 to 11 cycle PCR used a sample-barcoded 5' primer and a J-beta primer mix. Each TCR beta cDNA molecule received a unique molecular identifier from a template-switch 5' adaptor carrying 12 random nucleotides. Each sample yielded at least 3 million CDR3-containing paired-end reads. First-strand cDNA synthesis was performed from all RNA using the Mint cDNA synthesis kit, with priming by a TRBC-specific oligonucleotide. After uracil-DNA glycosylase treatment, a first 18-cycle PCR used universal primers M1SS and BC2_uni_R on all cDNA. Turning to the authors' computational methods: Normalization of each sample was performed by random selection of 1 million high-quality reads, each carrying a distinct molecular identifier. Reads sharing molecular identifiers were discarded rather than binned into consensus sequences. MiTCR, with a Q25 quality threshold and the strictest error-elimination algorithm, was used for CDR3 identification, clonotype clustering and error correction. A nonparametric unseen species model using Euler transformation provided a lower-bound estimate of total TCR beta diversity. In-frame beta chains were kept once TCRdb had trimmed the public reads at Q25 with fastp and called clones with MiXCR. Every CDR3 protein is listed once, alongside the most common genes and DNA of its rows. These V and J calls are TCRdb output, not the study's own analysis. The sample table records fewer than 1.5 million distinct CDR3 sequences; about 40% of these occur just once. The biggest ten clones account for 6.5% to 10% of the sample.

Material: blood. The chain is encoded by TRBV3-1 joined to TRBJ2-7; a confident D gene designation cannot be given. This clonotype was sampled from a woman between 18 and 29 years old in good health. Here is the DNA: TGTGCCAGCAGCCAAGGTTACGAGACTGACTACGAGCAGTACTTC. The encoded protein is CASSQGYETDYEQYF.